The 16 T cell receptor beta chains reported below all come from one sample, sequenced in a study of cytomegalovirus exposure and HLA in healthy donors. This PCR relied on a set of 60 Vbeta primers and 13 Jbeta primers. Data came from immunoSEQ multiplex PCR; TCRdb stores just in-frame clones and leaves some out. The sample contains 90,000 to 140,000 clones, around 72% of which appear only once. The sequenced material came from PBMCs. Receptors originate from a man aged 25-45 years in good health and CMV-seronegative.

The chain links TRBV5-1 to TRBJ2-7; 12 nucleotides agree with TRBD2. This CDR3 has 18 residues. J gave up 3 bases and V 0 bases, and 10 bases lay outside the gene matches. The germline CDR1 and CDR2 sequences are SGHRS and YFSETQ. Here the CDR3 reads CASSLEASGGAFHYEQYF. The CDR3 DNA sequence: TGCGCCAGCAGCTTGGAAGCTAGCGGGGGGGCCTTTCACTACGAGCAGTACTTC.

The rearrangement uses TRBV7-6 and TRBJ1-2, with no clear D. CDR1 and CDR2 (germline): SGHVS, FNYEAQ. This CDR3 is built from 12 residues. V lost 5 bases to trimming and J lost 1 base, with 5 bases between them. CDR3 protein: CASSQDNYGYTF. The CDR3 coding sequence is TGTGCCAGCAGCCAGGATAACTATGGCTACACCTTC.

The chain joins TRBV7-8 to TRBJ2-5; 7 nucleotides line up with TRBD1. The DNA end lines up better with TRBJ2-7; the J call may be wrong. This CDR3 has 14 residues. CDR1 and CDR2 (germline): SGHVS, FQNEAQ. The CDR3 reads CASSPEGASYEQYF. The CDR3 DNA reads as TGTGCCAGCAGCCCCGAGGGGGCCTCCTACGAGCAGTACTTC.

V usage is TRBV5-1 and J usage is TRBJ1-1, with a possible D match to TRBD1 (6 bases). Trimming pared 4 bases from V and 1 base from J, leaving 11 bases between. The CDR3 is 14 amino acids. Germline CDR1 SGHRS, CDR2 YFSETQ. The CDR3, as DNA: TGCGCCAGCAGCCGGACAGAGCAGAACACTGAAGCTTTCTTT. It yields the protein CASSRTEQNTEAFF.

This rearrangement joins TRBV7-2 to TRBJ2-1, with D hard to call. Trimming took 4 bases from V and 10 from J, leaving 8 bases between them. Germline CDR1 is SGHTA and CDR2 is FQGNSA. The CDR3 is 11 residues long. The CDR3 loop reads CASSSLREQFF. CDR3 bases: TGTGCCAGCAGCTCCCTCAGGGAGCAGTTCTTC.

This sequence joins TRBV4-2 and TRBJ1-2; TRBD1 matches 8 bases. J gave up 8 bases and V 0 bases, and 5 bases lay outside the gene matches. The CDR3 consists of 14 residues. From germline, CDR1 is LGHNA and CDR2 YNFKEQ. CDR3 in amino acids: CASSQDLGDRGYTF. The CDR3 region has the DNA TGTGCCAGCAGCCAAGATCTTGGGGACAGGGGCTACACCTTC.

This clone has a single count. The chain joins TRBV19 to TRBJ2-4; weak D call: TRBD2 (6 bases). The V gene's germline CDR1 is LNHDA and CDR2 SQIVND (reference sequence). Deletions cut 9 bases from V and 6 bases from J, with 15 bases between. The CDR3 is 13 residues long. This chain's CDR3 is CASNPAGSNIQYF. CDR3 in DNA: TGTGCCAGCAATCCGGCGGGGTCAAACATTCAGTACTTC.

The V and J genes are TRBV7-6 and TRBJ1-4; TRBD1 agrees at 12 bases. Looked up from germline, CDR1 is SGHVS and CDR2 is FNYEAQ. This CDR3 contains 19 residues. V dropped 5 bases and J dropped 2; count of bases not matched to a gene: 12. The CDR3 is CASSPRWDRGLKTNEKLFF. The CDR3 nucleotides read TGTGCCAGCAGCCCCCGGTGGGACAGGGGGCTGAAGACTAATGAAAAACTGTTTTTT. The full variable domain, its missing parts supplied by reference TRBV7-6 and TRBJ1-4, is GAGVSQSPRYKVTKRGQDVALRCDPISGHVSLYWYRQALGQGPEFLTYFNYEAQQDKSGLPNDRFSAERPEGSISTLTIQRTEQRDSAMYRCASSPRWDRGLKTNEKLFFGSGTQLSVL.

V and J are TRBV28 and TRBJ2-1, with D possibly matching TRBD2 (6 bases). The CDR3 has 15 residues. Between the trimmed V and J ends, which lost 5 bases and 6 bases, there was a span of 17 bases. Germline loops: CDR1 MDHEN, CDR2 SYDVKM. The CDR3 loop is CASSLRRLSGNEQFF. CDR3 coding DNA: TGTGCCAGCAGTCTACGTCGACTTAGCGGCAATGAGCAGTTCTTC.

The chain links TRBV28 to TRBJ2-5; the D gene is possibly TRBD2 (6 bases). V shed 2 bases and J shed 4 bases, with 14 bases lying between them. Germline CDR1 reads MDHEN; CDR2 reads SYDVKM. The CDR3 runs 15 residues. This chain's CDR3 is CASSLQRAGGETQYF. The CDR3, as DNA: TGTGCCAGCAGTTTACAGCGGGCAGGAGGAGAGACCCAGTACTTC.

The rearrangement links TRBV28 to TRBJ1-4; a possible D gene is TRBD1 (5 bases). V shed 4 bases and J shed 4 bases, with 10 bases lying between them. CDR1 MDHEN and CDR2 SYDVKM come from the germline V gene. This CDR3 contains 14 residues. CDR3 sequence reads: CASSYDSYNEKLFF. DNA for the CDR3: TGTGCCAGCAGTTATGACAGTTATAATGAAAAACTGTTTTTT.

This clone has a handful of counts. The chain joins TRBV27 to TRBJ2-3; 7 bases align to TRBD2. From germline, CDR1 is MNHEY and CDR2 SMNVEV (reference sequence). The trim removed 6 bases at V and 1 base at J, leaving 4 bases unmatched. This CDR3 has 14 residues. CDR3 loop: CASSLTSGTDTQYF. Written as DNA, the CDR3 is TGTGCCAGCAGCCTTACTAGCGGCACAGATACGCAGTATTTT.

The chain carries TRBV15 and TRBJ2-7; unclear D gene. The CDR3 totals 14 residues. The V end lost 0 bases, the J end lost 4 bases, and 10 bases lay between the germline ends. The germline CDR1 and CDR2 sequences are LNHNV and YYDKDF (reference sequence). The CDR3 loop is CATSRDASVYEQYF. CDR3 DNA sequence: TGTGCCACCAGCAGAGATGCGTCCGTTTACGAGCAGTACTTC.

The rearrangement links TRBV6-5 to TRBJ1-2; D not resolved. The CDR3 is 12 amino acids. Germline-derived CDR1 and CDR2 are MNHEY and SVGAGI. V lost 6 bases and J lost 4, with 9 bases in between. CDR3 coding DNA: TGTGCCAGCAGCTTTAACTCCTATGGCTACACCTTC. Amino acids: CASSFNSYGYTF.

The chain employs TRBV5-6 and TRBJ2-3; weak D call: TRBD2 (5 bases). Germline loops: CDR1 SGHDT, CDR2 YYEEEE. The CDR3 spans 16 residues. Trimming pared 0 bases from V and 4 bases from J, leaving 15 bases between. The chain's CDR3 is CASSLGGLGPPDTQYF. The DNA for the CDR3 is TGTGCCAGCAGCTTGGGAGGGCTAGGCCCCCCAGATACGCAGTATTTT.

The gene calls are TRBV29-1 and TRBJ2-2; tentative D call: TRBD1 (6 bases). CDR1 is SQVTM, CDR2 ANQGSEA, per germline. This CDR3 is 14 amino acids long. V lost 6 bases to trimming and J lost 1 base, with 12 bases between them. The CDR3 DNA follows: TGCAGCGTAAAACAAGGGGGGAACACCGGGGAGCTGTTTTTT. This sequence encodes CSVKQGGNTGELFF.